The next 27 T cell receptor beta chains were all read from a single sample in a study of regulatory T cells in long-lasting Graves disease. iRepertoire HTBI primers and Arm-PCR of CDR3 regions built TCR beta libraries. TCRdb ran MiXCR on the multiplex PCR reads and lists one entry per CDR3 protein. The profile shows fewer than 400,000 distinct CDR3 sequences, about 19% of them singletons. The time point here: persistent/refractory GD, antithyroid drugs over 5 years with positive TRAb. Extracted RNA from PBMCs served as the source of the TCR library. The sample was peripheral blood mononuclear cells (PBMCs), taken when the disease was refractory, from a patient treated with antithyroid drugs. The receptors shown here come from a female donor with Graves disease.

On this clonotype: A far larger clone is just one base off, so this is likely a read error. The genes are TRBV7-9 and TRBJ2-5, with a weak D call TRBD1 (5 bases). V lost 5 bases to trimming and J lost 0 bases, with 13 bases between them. Looked up from germline, CDR1 is SEHNR and CDR2 is FQNEAQ (reference sequence). The CDR3 loop spans 15 amino acids. CDR3 protein: CASSHLTVYQETQYF. DNA of the CDR3: TGTGCCAGCAGCCATTTGACAGTGTACCAAGAGACCCAGTACTTC.

CDR3 DNA sequence: TGCGCCAGCAGCCTCGGCCCGGGCGAAGCAAACACCATATATTTT. Translating gives CASSLGPGEANTIYF. The chain joins TRBV5-1 to TRBJ1-3; D is ambiguous. The CDR3 contains 15 residues. In germline, CDR1 is SGHRS, CDR2 YFSETQ. Trimming shortened V by 4 bases and J by 6 bases, and 17 bases separated the two germline ends.

This clonotype showed up many times. Here the CDR3 reads CASRPLGANYGYTF. CDR3 nucleotide sequence: TGTGCCAGCAGACCACTCGGGGCTAACTATGGCTACACCTTC. V is TRBV7-9 and J is TRBJ1-2; D is undetermined. CDR3 size: 14 residues. V shed 6 bases and J shed 0 bases, with 11 bases lying between them. Per germline, CDR1 SEHNR and CDR2 FQNEAQ (reference sequence).

This clonotype was counted a few times. The V call is TRBV5-8, the J call TRBJ1-2; 7 bases map to TRBD1. This CDR3 is 16 amino acids long. Trimming cost V 1 base and J 0 bases; bases outside gene matches: 6. Germline V gene data show CDR1 as SGHTS and CDR2 as YDEGEE. The CDR3 DNA sequence: TGTGCCAGCAGCTTGCAGGGGGATCCAGCTAACTATGGCTACACCTTC. This translates into CASSLQGDPANYGYTF.

This clonotype was counted only a few times. Here the CDR3 DNA reads TGTGCCAGCAGCCAAAGGGACGGAGTAGCCGGGGAGCTGTTTTTT. Translation: CASSQRDGVAGELFF. The gene calls are TRBV4-2 and TRBJ2-2, with D perhaps matching TRBD1 or TRBD2 (5 bases each). Per the germline V gene, CDR1 is LGHNA and CDR2 is YNFKEQ. The CDR3 is made up of 15 amino acids. V was shortened by 2 bases and J by 6 bases, with 13 bases between the two germline ends.

This clonotype has at least ten counts. This chain links TRBV6-2 or TRBV6-3 with TRBJ1-1; TRBD1 matches 7 bases. The CDR3 consists of 15 residues. Germline V CDR1 and CDR2: MNHEY, SVGEGT. After removal of 5 bases from V and 2 bases from J, the junction contained 8 bases not matched to a gene. CDR3 coding DNA: TGTGCCAGCAGTGAATTAGGGACAGATAACACTGAAGCTTTCTTT. Its protein is CASSELGTDNTEAFF.

This clonotype showed up just a few times. The chain combines TRBV2 with TRBJ2-7, with no clear D. Trimming removed 6 bases from V and 7 bases from J, with 16 bases in between. The CDR3 covers 13 residues. CDR1 is SNHLY, CDR2 FYNNEI, per germline. CDR3 loop: CASRPVPPGEQYF. The CDR3 DNA sequence: TGTGCCAGCAGACCCGTCCCTCCTGGGGAGCAGTACTTC.

The chain uses TRBV4-2 and TRBJ1-2, with a weak D call TRBD1 (5 bases). Germline CDR1 LGHNA, CDR2 YNFKEQ. This CDR3 is built from 13 residues. The V end lost 0 bases, the J end lost 6 bases, and 8 bases lay between the germline ends. CDR3 residues: CASSQEEGHGYTF. The CDR3 region has the DNA TGTGCCAGCAGCCAAGAGGAGGGGCATGGCTACACCTTC.

This clonotype has ten or more counts. The V call is TRBV2, the J call TRBJ1-1; D is unresolved. Trimming removed 6 bases at V and 3 bases at J, with 14 bases between. This CDR3 spans 14 amino acids. The germline CDR1 and CDR2 sequences are SNHLY and FYNNEI. The CDR3, as DNA: TGTGCCAGCAGCAGCTTGGGCGGGGACACTGAAGCTTTCTTT. It specifies CASSSLGGDTEAFF.

V gene TRBV13 combines with J gene TRBJ2-3, with 10 nucleotides matching TRBD2. Germline V gene sequence: CDR1 PRHDT, CDR2 FYEKMQ (reference sequence). V trimming: 0 bases; J trimming: 5 bases; junction bases outside the gene matches: 11. This CDR3 is 18 amino acids long. The CDR3 sequence is CASSLGGASGSRGDTQYF. CDR3 nucleotides: TGTGCCAGCAGCTTAGGGGGGGCTAGCGGGAGCAGGGGAGATACGCAGTATTTT.

This clonotype appeared many times. V usage is TRBV2 and J usage is TRBJ2-7; either TRBD1 or TRBD2 may fit D (5 bases each). The CDR3 runs to 13 residues. CDR1 and CDR2 (germline): SNHLY, FYNNEI. V lost 5 bases and J lost 5, with 13 bases in between. The CDR3, as DNA: TGTGCCAGCAGTCGGGACCAGTTTAACGAGCAGTACTTC. Translation: CASSRDQFNEQYF.

The chain combines TRBV27 with TRBJ1-6; weak D call: TRBD1 (5 bases). The CDR3 is made up of 16 amino acids. Germline loops: CDR1 MNHEY, CDR2 SMNVEV (reference sequence). V lost 3 bases and J 4 bases, leaving 13 bases between the germline ends. CDR3 DNA sequence: TGTGCCAGCAGTTTTGGCCCTGGGGCGTATAATTCACCCCTCCACTTT. Protein product: CASSFGPGAYNSPLHF.

The CDR3 protein is CSARDRKGPVERYYGYTF. The CDR3 bases are TGCAGTGCTAGAGATCGAAAGGGACCCGTAGAGAGATACTATGGCTACACCTTC. This chain joins TRBV20-1 and TRBJ1-2, with D possibly being TRBD1 (5 bases). Looked up from germline, CDR1 is DFQATT and CDR2 is SNEGSKA (reference sequence). The CDR3 is made up of 18 amino acids. V was shortened by 0 bases and J by 3 bases, with 23 bases between the two germline ends.

This clonotype was observed at least ten times. The chain joins TRBV7-8 to TRBJ1-4, with TRBD1 as a possible D gene (6 bases). Trimming cost V 3 bases and J 4 bases, with 12 bases left between them. Germline V gene data show CDR1 as SGHVS and CDR2 as FQNEAQ. CDR3 size: 15 residues. CDR3 nucleotides: TGTGCCAGCAGCTTCGTACAGGGCGTTAATGAAAAACTGTTTTTT. It specifies CASSFVQGVNEKLFF.

This clonotype came up many times. The V call is TRBV30, the J call TRBJ1-2; the D is unclear. Per germline, CDR1 GTSNPN and CDR2 SVGIG (reference sequence). V lost 5 bases to trimming and J lost 8 bases, with 12 bases between them. CDR3 length: 11 amino acids. The DNA of the CDR3 is TGTGCCTGGGTTCTTAGTGAGGGCTACACCTTC. Its translation: CAWVLSEGYTF.

This clonotype was detected only a few times. V gene TRBV11-2 combines with J gene TRBJ1-1, with a weak D call TRBD1 (5 bases). The V end lost 8 bases, the J end lost 1 base, and 14 bases lay between the germline ends. Germline V CDR1 and CDR2: SGHAT, FQNNGV. The CDR3 has 14 amino acids. CDR3 DNA sequence: TGTGCCAGCGGGGGTTTATACCGGAACACTGAAGCTTTCTTT. It encodes CASGGLYRNTEAFF.

The gene calls are TRBV7-8 and TRBJ1-5, with D unclear. The V and J ends lost 0 bases and 11 bases respectively, with 11 bases between them. Germline loops: CDR1 SGHVS, CDR2 FQNEAQ. The length of the CDR3 is 13 residues. The CDR3 protein is CASSLARTPAQHF. The DNA for the CDR3 is TGTGCCAGCAGCTTAGCGCGGACTCCGGCCCAGCATTTT.

This clonotype was observed many times. The chain is built from TRBV3-1 and TRBJ1-4; 7 positions agree with TRBD1. CDR3 size: 15 residues. The V gene end was trimmed by 1 base and the J gene end by 8 bases; junction bases not matched to a gene: 7. From germline, CDR1 is LGHDT and CDR2 YNNKEL (reference sequence). This CDR3 is CASSQADRVGEKLFF. The CDR3 DNA follows: TGTGCCAGCAGCCAAGCTGACAGGGTTGGCGAAAAACTGTTTTTT.

The V gene is TRBV13, the J gene TRBJ1-5; 11 bases map to TRBD1. With V trimmed by 3 bases and J by 5 bases, 6 bases remained unmatched. The CDR3 is made up of 16 amino acids. Germline V gives CDR1 PRHDT, CDR2 FYEKMQ (reference sequence). CDR3 DNA sequence: TGTGCCAGCAGCTTCGGGACAGGGGGAAAGCATCAGCCCCAGCATTTT. Translated: CASSFGTGGKHQPQHF.

This clonotype was counted at least ten times. The chain recombines TRBV2 with TRBJ1-1; D might be TRBD1 (5 bases). The germline V gene has CDR1 SNHLY and CDR2 FYNNEI. The V end was cut by 5 bases, the J end by 4 bases, with 17 bases between. This CDR3 is 15 amino acids long. The chain's CDR3 is CASSRSNSGGTEAFF. The CDR3 DNA reads as TGTGCCAGCAGTCGATCGAACAGTGGGGGCACTGAAGCTTTCTTT.

Remarks on this clonotype: A single base separates this from a much larger clone, so it may be a read error. V and J are TRBV7-2 and TRBJ1-2, with 7 positions matching TRBD1. Germline lookup yields CDR1 SGHTA and CDR2 FQGNSA. V lost 5 bases, J lost 4 bases, and 10 bases stayed unmatched. This CDR3 has 15 amino acids. CDR3 loop: CASSPRQGTGYGYTF. The CDR3 DNA sequence: TGTGCCAGCAGCCCAAGACAGGGAACAGGCTATGGCTACACCTTC.

The V and J genes are TRBV4-1 and TRBJ1-2, with a possible D match to TRBD1 (5 bases). This CDR3 spans 16 amino acids. With 6 bases removed from V and 0 bases from J, the gap between germline ends came to 17 bases. From germline, CDR1 is MGHRA and CDR2 YSYEKL. CDR3 residues: CASRPVRKGSNYGYTF. The CDR3, as DNA: TGCGCCAGCAGGCCCGTTAGGAAGGGGTCTAACTATGGCTACACCTTC.

J is TRBJ1-6 and V is TRBV6-1; D perhaps matches TRBD1 (5 bases). The length of the CDR3 is 12 residues. Looked up from germline, CDR1 is MNHNS and CDR2 is SASEGT. V shed 7 bases and J shed 12 bases, with 13 bases lying between them. The CDR3 reads CASTLQGEPLHF. As DNA, the CDR3 is TGTGCCAGCACCCTCCAGGGAGAACCCCTCCACTTT.

Worth noting for this clonotype: This may be a read error, as it is one base from a much larger clone. The final CDR3 position lacks the conserved phenylalanine or tryptophan, pointing to a likely read error. V and J are TRBV7-2 and TRBJ2-7, with D hard to call. Trimming took 2 bases from V and 3 from J, leaving 11 bases between them. The CDR3 contains 14 residues. The germline gives CDR1 SGHTA, CDR2 FQGNSA. The CDR3 DNA reads as TGTGCCAGCAGCTTACTCACCGTGGGCTACGAGCAGTACCTC. It specifies CASSLLTVGYEQYL.

The chain joins TRBV20-1 to TRBJ2-1; TRBD2 might be the D (5 bases). V dropped 0 bases and J dropped 3 bases, with 6 bases sitting between them. This CDR3 comprises 13 residues. From germline, CDR1 is DFQATT and CDR2 SNEGSKA (reference sequence). The CDR3 DNA reads TGCAGTGCTAGAGAAGACTACTACAATGAGCAGTTCTTC. This gives the protein CSAREDYYNEQFF.

The V gene is TRBV28, the J gene TRBJ1-2, with D maybe TRBD1 (5 bases). Germline lookup yields CDR1 MDHEN and CDR2 SYDVKM. This CDR3 is built from 17 residues. V dropped 2 bases and J dropped 6 bases, with 22 bases sitting between them. The CDR3 protein is CASSLILGPAGRDGYTF. CDR3 nucleotide sequence: TGTGCCAGCAGTTTAATTTTGGGGCCGGCGGGGCGAGATGGCTACACCTTC.

This clonotype was picked up many times. V usage is TRBV12-3 or TRBV12-4 and J usage is TRBJ1-2; D not certain. Trimming pared 6 bases from V and 6 bases from J, leaving 14 bases between. The CDR3 consists of 13 residues. CDR3 residues: CASSLYAGNGYTF. In DNA, the CDR3 is TGTGCCAGCAGCCTTTACGCCGGGAATGGCTACACCTTC.